This TCR beta chain comes out of a study of cytomegalovirus exposure and HLA in healthy donors. Study outcomes and limitations: Later analysis identified a missense DCLRE1C variant that was linked to TCR beta V- and J-gene trimming. Researchers catalogued approximately 170 TCR beta chains as cytomegalovirus-associated.

The study ran its PCR with 60 Vbeta and 13 Jbeta primers. Authors' analysis steps: In a later analysis, of some 80 million unique beta chains, 9 million to 11 million appeared in at least two donors. Here immunoSEQ multiplex PCR was the method, and the copy in TCRdb shows in-frame clones only, minus some. For V, J and clone size, that table is used; D and trimming come from the DNA. The table includes approximately 150,000 clones, around four fifths detected once. CDR3 length: 14 amino acids. Trimming cost V 4 bases and J 0 bases, with 7 bases left between them. Germline values: CDR1 SGHRS, CDR2 YFSETQ. To note about this clone: Its antigen is not known.

V and J are TRBV5-1 and TRBJ2-2, with D possibly matching TRBD2 (5 bases). This TCR derives from a woman aged 50 to 65 in good health and CMV-seropositive. Sequenced: PBMCs. The CDR3 nucleotides are TGCGCCAGCAGCATCGGGGCGAACACCGGGGAGCTGTTTTTT. This encodes CASSIGANTGELFF.